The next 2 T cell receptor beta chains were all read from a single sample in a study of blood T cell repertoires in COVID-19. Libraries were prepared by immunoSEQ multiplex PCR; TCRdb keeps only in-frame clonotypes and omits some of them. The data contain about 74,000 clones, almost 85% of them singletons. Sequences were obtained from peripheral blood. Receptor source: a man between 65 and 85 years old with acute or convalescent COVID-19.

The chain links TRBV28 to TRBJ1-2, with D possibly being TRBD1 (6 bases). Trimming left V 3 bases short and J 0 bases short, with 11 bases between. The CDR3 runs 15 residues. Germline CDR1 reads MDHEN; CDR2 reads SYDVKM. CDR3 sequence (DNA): TGTGCCAGCAGTTTCCCCAGGGGAGCTAACTATGGCTACACCTTC. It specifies CASSFPRGANYGYTF.

The CDR3 bases are TGTGCCAGCAGCTTAGATCGGGGGGGGACCGTCGCTTACGAGCAGTACTTC. Residues: CASSLDRGGTVAYEQYF. The V gene is TRBV11-2, the J gene TRBJ2-7, with TRBD2 matching 8 bases. The V segment lost 0 bases and the J segment 4 bases; nucleotides outside the gene matches: 11. Germline CDR1 SGHAT, CDR2 FQNNGV. CDR3 length equals 17 residues. The full variable domain, its missing parts supplied by reference TRBV11-2 and TRBJ2-7, is EAGVAQSPRYKIIEKRQSVAFWCNPISGHATLYWYQQILGQGPKLLIQFQNNGVVDDSQLPKDRFSAERLKGVDSTLKIQPAKLEDSAVYLCASSLDRGGTVAYEQYFGPGTRLTVT.